The present TCR beta chain was sequenced within a study of blood T cells in healthy people across ages. A second PCR, run for about 7 to 11 cycles, used a sample-barcoded 5' primer plus a J-beta primer mix. TCRdb passed the 5' RACE reads through MiXCR, listing each CDR3 protein once. The sample includes approximately 400,000 distinct CDR3 sequences, roughly half of them seen just once. This clonotype has just a few counts. Germline assignment: CDR1 SEHNR and CDR2 FQNEAQ (reference sequence). With V trimmed by 2 bases and J by 2 bases, 15 bases remained unmatched. This CDR3 spans 18 amino acids. Sequencing input: blood. The chain combines TRBV7-9 with TRBJ2-7; the match to TRBD2 covers 7 bases. This sequence originates from a man aged 55 to 69 in good health. The CDR3, as DNA: TGTGCCAGCAGCTTATATGGGATGAGGGCTAGCGGCCCCTACGAGCAGTACTTC. The encoded protein is CASSLYGMRASGPYEQYF.